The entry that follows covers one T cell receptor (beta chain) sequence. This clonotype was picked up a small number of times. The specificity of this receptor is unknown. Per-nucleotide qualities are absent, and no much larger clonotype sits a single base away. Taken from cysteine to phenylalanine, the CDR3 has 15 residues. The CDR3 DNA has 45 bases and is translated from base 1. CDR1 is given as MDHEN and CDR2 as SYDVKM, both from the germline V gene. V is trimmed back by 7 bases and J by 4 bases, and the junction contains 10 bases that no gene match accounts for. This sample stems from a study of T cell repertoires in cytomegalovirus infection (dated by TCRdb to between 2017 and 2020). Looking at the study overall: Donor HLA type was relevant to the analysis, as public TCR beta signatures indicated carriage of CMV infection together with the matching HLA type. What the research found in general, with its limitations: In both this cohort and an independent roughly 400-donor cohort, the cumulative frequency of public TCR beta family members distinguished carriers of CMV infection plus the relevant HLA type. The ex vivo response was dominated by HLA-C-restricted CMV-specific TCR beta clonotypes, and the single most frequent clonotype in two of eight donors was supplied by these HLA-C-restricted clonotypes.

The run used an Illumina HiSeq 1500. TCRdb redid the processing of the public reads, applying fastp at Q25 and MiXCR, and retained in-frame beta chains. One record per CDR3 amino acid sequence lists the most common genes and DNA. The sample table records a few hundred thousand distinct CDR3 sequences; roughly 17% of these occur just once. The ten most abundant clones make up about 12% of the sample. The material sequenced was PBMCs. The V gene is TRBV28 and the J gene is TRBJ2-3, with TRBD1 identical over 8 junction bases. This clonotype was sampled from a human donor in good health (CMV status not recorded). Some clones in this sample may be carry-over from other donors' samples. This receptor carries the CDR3 CASISGGTGADTQYF. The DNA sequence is TGTGCCAGCATCTCAGGCGGGACAGGAGCAGATACGCAGTATTTT.